The entry that follows covers one T cell receptor beta chain sequence. CDR3 length: 20 amino acids. Germline CDR1 KGHSH, CDR2 LQKENI. V was clipped by 4 bases and J by 1 base; unmatched bases: 19. This entry belongs to a study of control samples from healthy donors and cancer patients. Measured with immunoSEQ multiplex PCR; TCRdb has only the in-frame clones, and not every one. This repertoire shows 100,000 to 150,000 clones, more than 90% found once; its top ten account for less than 7%. This receptor was taken from a man between 18 and 35 years old in good health. The chain carries TRBV18 and TRBJ2-7; 10 bases are shared with TRBD1. Sequenced material: blood. The CDR3 DNA reads TGTGCCAGCTCACAATCCGGACAGGGGGGATGGGGAAATATATCCTACGAGCAGTACTTC. Protein product: CASSQSGQGGWGNISYEQYF.